The rows below give T cell receptor beta chains drawn from one sample of a study of shared T cell receptors in the human thymus. Method: immunoSEQ multiplex PCR; TCRdb's copy keeps in-frame clones and lacks some. Of approximately 400,000 clones in the sample, approximately 95% were seen once. The sequencing sample was made of thymocytes. Receptors were obtained from a human donor. CDR3s include the opening cysteine and the closing phenylalanine or tryptophan. Each record gives: J gene, clone size, V gene, D gene, CDR3 protein, CDR3 DNA. The D gene is left open where the match is weak. For some rows the clone size is stated as once, few or many, or as a class when expanded; others skip it.

j_gene: TRBJ2-5
abundance: .
v_gene: TRBV18
d_gene: .
CDR3aa: CASSPTPRGQETQYF
CDR3nt: TGTGCCAGCTCACCAACGCCAAGAGGGCAAGAGACCCAGTACTTC

j_gene: TRBJ1-5
abundance: .
v_gene: TRBV19
d_gene: .
CDR3aa: CASMGPVHHQPQHF
CDR3nt: TGTGCCAGTATGGGACCTGTACACCATCAGCCCCAGCATTTT

j_gene: TRBJ2-5
abundance: .
v_gene: TRBV6-1
d_gene: .
CDR3aa: CASTNRETQYF
CDR3nt: TGTGCCAGCACCAACCGAGAGACCCAGTACTTC

j_gene: TRBJ2-4
abundance: .
v_gene: TRBV28
d_gene: .
CDR3aa: CASSSDLAKNIQYF
CDR3nt: TGTGCCAGCAGTTCGGATCTAGCCAAAAACATTCAGTACTTC

j_gene: TRBJ2-1
abundance: .
v_gene: TRBV11-3
d_gene: TRBD2
CDR3aa: CASSLSGRAVNEQFF
CDR3nt: TGTGCCAGCAGCTTAAGTGGGAGGGCCGTTAATGAGCAGTTCTTC

j_gene: TRBJ2-5
abundance: .
v_gene: TRBV28
d_gene: .
CDR3aa: CASSISVKTQYF
CDR3nt: TGTGCCAGCAGTATCTCGGTTAAGACCCAGTACTTC

j_gene: TRBJ2-3
abundance: .
v_gene: TRBV10-1
d_gene: TRBD2
CDR3aa: CASGGTSGRSSTDTQYF
CDR3nt: TGCGCCAGCGGTGGGACTAGCGGTCGATCAAGCACAGATACGCAGTATTTT

j_gene: TRBJ2-1
abundance: .
v_gene: TRBV4-1
d_gene: TRBD2
CDR3aa: CASSQDDDGEGRSYNEQFF
CDR3nt: TGCGCCAGCAGCCAAGACGATGACGGGGAGGGACGCTCCTACAATGAGCAGTTCTTC

j_gene: TRBJ2-7
abundance: .
v_gene: TRBV15
d_gene: TRBD1
CDR3aa: CATSSLGQVMGGLEYEQYF
CDR3nt: TGTGCCACCAGCAGCCTGGGACAGGTCATGGGGGGCCTCGAATACGAGCAGTACTTC

j_gene: TRBJ2-2
abundance: once
v_gene: TRBV19
d_gene: TRBD1
CDR3aa: CASSLLDRDRGQLNTGELFF
CDR3nt: TGTGCCAGTAGCCTACTCGACCGGGACAGGGGGCAGTTGAACACCGGGGAGCTGTTTTTT

j_gene: TRBJ2-1
abundance: .
v_gene: TRBV6-4
d_gene: .
CDR3aa: CASSDSGGEQFF
CDR3nt: TGTGCCAGCAGTGACTCTGGGGGAGAGCAGTTCTTC

j_gene: TRBJ2-7
abundance: .
v_gene: TRBV4-3
d_gene: TRBD1
CDR3aa: CASSPMTGDGEQYF
CDR3nt: TGCGCCAGCAGCCCTATGACAGGGGACGGCGAGCAGTACTTC

j_gene: TRBJ1-2
abundance: .
v_gene: TRBV11-2
d_gene: .
CDR3aa: CASSPWGGYTF
CDR3nt: TGTGCCAGCAGCCCCTGGGGGGGCTACACCTTC

j_gene: TRBJ2-7
abundance: .
v_gene: TRBV27
d_gene: .
CDR3aa: CASSSGVPYEQYF
CDR3nt: TGTGCCAGCAGTTCAGGGGTGCCCTACGAGCAGTACTTC

j_gene: TRBJ2-2
abundance: .
v_gene: TRBV4-1
d_gene: TRBD1
CDR3aa: CASSHTGQGSTGELFF
CDR3nt: TGCGCCAGCAGCCACACGGGACAGGGCTCCACCGGGGAGCTGTTTTTT

j_gene: TRBJ2-2
abundance: .
v_gene: TRBV7-9
d_gene: TRBD1
CDR3aa: CASSLDRGRNTGELFF
CDR3nt: TGTGCCAGCAGCCTCGACAGGGGGCGGAACACCGGGGAGCTGTTTTTT

j_gene: TRBJ1-1
abundance: .
v_gene: TRBV6-5
d_gene: .
CDR3aa: CASSSQGRERAFF
CDR3nt: TGTGCCAGCAGTTCTCAGGGGCGAGAACGAGCTTTCTTT

j_gene: TRBJ1-2
abundance: .
v_gene: TRBV15
d_gene: .
CDR3aa: CATSRGGQQPYGYTF
CDR3nt: TGTGCCACCAGCAGAGGGGGGCAACAGCCCTATGGCTACACCTTC

j_gene: TRBJ2-7
abundance: .
v_gene: TRBV5-4
d_gene: .
CDR3aa: CASSFLTPNPPYEQYF
CDR3nt: TGTGCCAGCAGCTTCTTGACACCAAACCCTCCCTACGAGCAGTACTTC

j_gene: TRBJ2-7
abundance: .
v_gene: TRBV30
d_gene: TRBD2
CDR3aa: CATATSGRAREQYF
CDR3nt: TGTGCTACCGCAACTAGCGGGAGGGCCCGAGAGCAGTACTTC

j_gene: TRBJ2-7
abundance: .
v_gene: TRBV19
d_gene: TRBD1
CDR3aa: CASSIEGRDRDDSYEQYF
CDR3nt: TGTGCCAGTAGTATAGAAGGGCGGGACAGGGACGATTCCTACGAGCAGTACTTC

j_gene: TRBJ1-2
abundance: .
v_gene: TRBV7-2
d_gene: .
CDR3aa: CASSQGGERNYGYTF
CDR3nt: TGTGCCAGCAGCCAGGGAGGGGAAAGGAACTATGGCTACACCTTC

j_gene: TRBJ1-1
abundance: .
v_gene: TRBV5-1
d_gene: TRBD1
CDR3aa: CASSLEEQGRGYEAFF
CDR3nt: TGCGCCAGCAGCTTGGAAGAACAGGGGCGCGGATATGAAGCTTTCTTT

j_gene: TRBJ2-7
abundance: .
v_gene: TRBV15
d_gene: TRBD2
CDR3aa: CATSKPRTSGTGEQYF
CDR3nt: TGTGCCACCAGCAAACCCCGGACTAGCGGGACGGGGGAGCAGTACTTC

j_gene: TRBJ1-1
abundance: .
v_gene: TRBV6-5
d_gene: .
CDR3aa: CASREGNTEAFF
CDR3nt: TGTGCCAGCCGTGAGGGGAACACTGAAGCTTTCTTT